The present TCR beta chain was sequenced within a study of cytomegalovirus exposure and HLA in healthy donors. V dropped 3 bases and J dropped 2; count of bases not matched to a gene: 6. Germline V gives CDR1 SGDLS, CDR2 YYNGEE. The CDR3 contains 15 residues. Study-level points and caveats: The records held CMV serostatus as the only immune exposure information. A list of 150 or so TCR beta chains associated with cytomegalovirus was given. Among the most significant clusters, several appeared linked to common viral pathogens in a later analysis. The likely origin of a cluster of highly shared sequence variants was a sequencing artifact.

Primers for the PCR totalled 60 Vbeta and 13 Jbeta. The repertoire was sequenced with immunoSEQ multiplex PCR; TCRdb's copy has only in-frame clones and lacks some. The data hold 95,000 to 150,000 clones, with about 83% observed a single time. About this clone: Its antigen is not known.

Material for sequencing was PBMCs. This chain uses TRBV9 with TRBJ1-1; 8 bases are a match to TRBD1. This TCR was recovered from a man between 25 and 39 years old in good health and CMV-seronegative. CDR3 nucleotides: TGTGCCAGCAGCGCCAGGACAGGGAGTAACACTGAAGCTTTCTTT. Amino acid sequence: CASSARTGSNTEAFF.